These 11 T cell receptor beta chains came from one sample sequenced in a study of shared clonotypes between healthy human individuals. Produced via immunoSEQ multiplex PCR; TCRdb's table is partial and in-frame only. The data contain around 640,000 clones, about 95% of them singletons. Naive CD8 cells comprised CD45RO-negative, CCR7-positively selected cells, excluding terminally differentiated effector memory CD45RA+ cells. Sequenced material: naive CD8+ T cells sorted from blood. The receptors stem from a woman aged 25-40 years in good health.

The rearrangement uses TRBV28 and TRBJ2-2; 7 nucleotides match TRBD1. The V and J ends lost 7 bases and 4 bases, in that order; junction bases with no gene match: 9. The CDR3 totals 15 residues. Germline V lookup: CDR1 MDHEN, CDR2 SYDVKM. For the CDR3, the DNA is TGTGCCAGCACTGGGGTGACAGGGTCCACCGGGGAGCTGTTTTTT. Translating it yields CASTGVTGSTGELFF.

The genes are TRBV14 and TRBJ2-7; D unclear. Trimming shortened V by 6 bases and J by 0 bases, and 6 bases separated the two germline ends. The germline gives CDR1 SGHDN, CDR2 FVKESK. The CDR3 loop spans 12 amino acids. Here the CDR3 reads CASSTYSYEQYF. CDR3 coding DNA: TGTGCCAGCAGTACTTACTCCTACGAGCAGTACTTC. Full variable domain (outside the CDR3, taken from reference TRBV14 and TRBJ2-7): EAGVTQFPSHSVIEKGQTVTLRCDPISGHDNLYWYRRVMGKEIKFLLHFVKESKQDESGMPNNRFLAERTGGTYSTLKVQPAELEDSGVYFCASSTYSYEQYFGPGTRLTVT.

This chain joins TRBV6-1 and TRBJ2-1; D is undetermined. Per germline, CDR1 MNHNS and CDR2 SASEGT. The CDR3 totals 11 residues. V was pared by 6 bases and J by 6 bases, with 6 bases between. The chain's CDR3 is CASSAINEQFF. In DNA form, the CDR3 reads TGTGCCAGCAGCGCAATCAATGAGCAGTTCTTC.

The chain links TRBV6-5 to TRBJ2-1; no definite D call. Germline V gives CDR1 MNHEY, CDR2 SVGAGI. V was cut by 0 bases and J by 6 bases, with 12 bases left in between. This CDR3 contains 15 residues. The CDR3 DNA reads as TGTGCCAGCAGTTACTCGAGTTGGCGTTCCAATGAGCAGTTCTTC. Its translation is CASSYSSWRSNEQFF.

This chain links TRBV19 with TRBJ2-5; TRBD1 or TRBD2 may be the D gene (5 bases each). The J call is uncertain, as TRBJ2-7 better fits the DNA end. Germline V gives CDR1 LNHDA, CDR2 SQIVND (reference sequence). The CDR3 extends over 14 amino acids. In nucleotides, the CDR3 is TGTGCCAGTAGTATAGGAGCAGGGAGCTACGAGCAGTACTTC. This encodes CASSIGAGSYEQYF.

V gene TRBV5-4 combines with J gene TRBJ2-2; no clear D. Trimming shortened V by 1 base and J by 2 bases, and 6 bases separated the two germline ends. CDR3 size: 14 residues. Germline-derived CDR1 and CDR2 are SGHNT and YYREEE (reference sequence). CDR3 loop: CASSLNRNTGELFF. As DNA, the CDR3 is TGTGCCAGCAGCTTGAACAGAAACACCGGGGAGCTGTTTTTT. The whole variable domain, filled in from reference TRBV5-4 and TRBJ2-2, reads ETGVTQSPTHLIKTRGQQVTLRCSSQSGHNTVSWYQQALGQGPQFIFQYYREEENGRGNFPPRFSGLQFPNYSSELNVNALELDDSALYLCASSLNRNTGELFFGEGSRLTVL.

This sequence joins TRBV29-1 and TRBJ2-7; the D gene is possibly TRBD2 (6 bases). Per the germline V gene, CDR1 is SQVTM and CDR2 is ANQGSEA. There are 13 residues in the CDR3. Trimming cost V 4 bases and J 6 bases, with 16 bases left between them. The CDR3 protein is CSVGRLGEAEQYF. DNA for the CDR3: TGCAGCGTTGGGAGACTAGGCGAAGCCGAGCAGTACTTC.

This chain uses TRBV7-8 with TRBJ2-7, with TRBD2 identical over 13 bases. The CDR3 contains 14 residues. Losses at the gene ends were 8 bases for V and 4 bases for J; bases not matched to a gene: 5. The V gene's germline CDR1 is SGHVS and CDR2 FQNEAQ. CDR3 bases: TGTGCCAGCCGCCGGACTAGCGGGAGTTACGAGCAGTACTTC. Amino acid sequence: CASRRTSGSYEQYF.

The chain joins TRBV7-6 to TRBJ2-7; 7 bases agree with TRBD2. Germline CDR1 is SGHVS and CDR2 is FNYEAQ. With 7 bases clipped from V and 5 bases from J, the junction kept 11 bases outside the gene matches. The CDR3 sequence is 14 residues long. The CDR3 bases are TGTGCCAGCACCCTTGCCGGGGAGGGAGACGAGCAGTACTTC. Amino acids: CASTLAGEGDEQYF.

This clone was seen a single time. J is TRBJ2-7 and V is TRBV6-5, with 9 bases aligning to TRBD2. This CDR3 contains 14 residues. Looked up from germline, CDR1 is MNHEY and CDR2 is SVGAGI. V was pared by 6 bases and J by 2 bases, with 5 bases of the junction left unmatched. The CDR3 sequence: CASSQREVTYEQYF. CDR3 sequence (DNA): TGTGCCAGCAGCCAGCGGGAGGTAACCTACGAGCAGTACTTC.

This chain joins TRBV13 and TRBJ2-1, with 14 bases fitting TRBD2. This CDR3 has 15 residues. After removal of 3 bases from V and 8 bases from J, the junction contained 3 bases not matched to a gene. In germline, CDR1 is PRHDT, CDR2 FYEKMQ (reference sequence). The CDR3 DNA sequence: TGTGCCAGCAGCTTGTGGACTAGCGGGAGGTATGAGCAGTTCTTC. The encoded protein is CASSLWTSGRYEQFF.